This T cell receptor (beta chain) was recovered during a study of blood T cell repertoires in COVID-19. Across the study: The United States, Italy and Spain were the sources of the acute and convalescent COVID-19 samples. T cells, B-cell-depleted T cells, or PBMCs provided the cDNA or gDNA that served as material.

Trimming took 7 bases from V and 3 from J, leaving 7 bases between them. This CDR3 is built from 11 residues. From germline, CDR1 is ENHRY and CDR2 SYGVKD. Per the study methods: Reference gene primer amplification gave estimated nucleated cell counts. Clones were read by immunoSEQ multiplex PCR, and TCRdb kept only the in-frame ones, dropping some. V and J calls and clone size are copied from that table; D and trimming were computed from the DNA. Counted here are 250,000 or so clones, 84% occurring once; the ten biggest clones make up roughly 4%. The sample taken for sequencing was peripheral blood. The TCR sequence derives from a man in his forties or fifties with acute or convalescent COVID-19. This chain uses TRBV10-3 with TRBJ2-7; the D gene is possibly TRBD1 (6 bases). CDR3 protein: CAIKGDYEQYF. CDR3 nucleotide sequence: TGTGCCATCAAGGGGGACTACGAGCAGTACTTC.